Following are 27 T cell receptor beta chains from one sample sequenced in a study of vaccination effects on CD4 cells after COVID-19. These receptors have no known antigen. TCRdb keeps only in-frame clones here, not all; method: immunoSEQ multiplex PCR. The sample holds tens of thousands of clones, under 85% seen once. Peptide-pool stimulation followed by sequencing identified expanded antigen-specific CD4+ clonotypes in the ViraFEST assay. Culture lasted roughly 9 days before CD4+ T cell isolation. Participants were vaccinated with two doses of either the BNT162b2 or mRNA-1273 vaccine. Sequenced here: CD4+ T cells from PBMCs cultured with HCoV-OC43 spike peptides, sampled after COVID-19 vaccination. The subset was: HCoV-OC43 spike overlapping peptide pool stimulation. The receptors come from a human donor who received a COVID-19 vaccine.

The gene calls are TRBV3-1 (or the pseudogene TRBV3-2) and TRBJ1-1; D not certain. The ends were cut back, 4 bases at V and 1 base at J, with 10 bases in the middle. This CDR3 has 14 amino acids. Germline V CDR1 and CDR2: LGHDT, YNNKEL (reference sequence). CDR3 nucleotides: TGTGCCAGCAGCCTTTTAGGCAGGAACACTGAAGCTTTCTTT. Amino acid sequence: CASSLLGRNTEAFF.

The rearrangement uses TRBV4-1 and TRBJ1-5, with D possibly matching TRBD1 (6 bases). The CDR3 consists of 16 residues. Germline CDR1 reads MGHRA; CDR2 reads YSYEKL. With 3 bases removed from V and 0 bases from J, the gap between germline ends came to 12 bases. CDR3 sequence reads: CASSQAGALSNQPQHF. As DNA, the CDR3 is TGCGCCAGCAGCCAGGCAGGGGCGCTTAGCAATCAGCCCCAGCATTTT.

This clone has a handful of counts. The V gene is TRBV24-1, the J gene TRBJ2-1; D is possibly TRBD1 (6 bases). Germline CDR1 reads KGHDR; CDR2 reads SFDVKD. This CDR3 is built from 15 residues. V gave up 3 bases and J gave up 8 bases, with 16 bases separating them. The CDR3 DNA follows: TGTGCCACCAGTGATCCAGGGGAGCGCGAGGATGAGCAGTTCTTC. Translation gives CATSDPGEREDEQFF.

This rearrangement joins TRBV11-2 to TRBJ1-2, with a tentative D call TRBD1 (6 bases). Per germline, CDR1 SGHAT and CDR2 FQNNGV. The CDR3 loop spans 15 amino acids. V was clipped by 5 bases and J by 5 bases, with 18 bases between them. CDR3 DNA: TGTGCCAGCAGCCGATACATGACAGGAAATTATGGCTACACCTTC. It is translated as CASSRYMTGNYGYTF. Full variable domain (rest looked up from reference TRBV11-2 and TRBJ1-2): EAGVAQSPRYKIIEKRQSVAFWCNPISGHATLYWYQQILGQGPKLLIQFQNNGVVDDSQLPKDRFSAERLKGVDSTLKIQPAKLEDSAVYLCASSRYMTGNYGYTFGSGTRLTVV.

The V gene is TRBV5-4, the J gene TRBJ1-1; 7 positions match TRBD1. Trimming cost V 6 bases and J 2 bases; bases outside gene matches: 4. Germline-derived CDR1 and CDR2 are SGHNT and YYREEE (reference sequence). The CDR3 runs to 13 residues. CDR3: CASTGGTNTEAFF. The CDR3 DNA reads TGTGCCAGCACAGGGGGTACCAACACTGAAGCTTTCTTT.

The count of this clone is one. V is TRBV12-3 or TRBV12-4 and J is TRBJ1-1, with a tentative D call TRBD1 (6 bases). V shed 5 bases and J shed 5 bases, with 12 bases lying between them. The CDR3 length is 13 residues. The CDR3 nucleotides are TGTGCCAGCAGTCCTACAGGGAAAACTGAAGCTTTCTTT. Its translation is CASSPTGKTEAFF.

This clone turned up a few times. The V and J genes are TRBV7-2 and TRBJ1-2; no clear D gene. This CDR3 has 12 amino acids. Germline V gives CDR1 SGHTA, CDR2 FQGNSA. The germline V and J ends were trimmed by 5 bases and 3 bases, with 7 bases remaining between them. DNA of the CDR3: TGTGCCAGCAGCCTCTCGGACTATGGCTACACCTTC. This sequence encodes CASSLSDYGYTF.

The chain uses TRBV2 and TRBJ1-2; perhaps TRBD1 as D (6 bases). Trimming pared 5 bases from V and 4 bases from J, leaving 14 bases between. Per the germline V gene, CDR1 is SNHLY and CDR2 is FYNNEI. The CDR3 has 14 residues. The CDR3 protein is CASSSQGLSYGYTF. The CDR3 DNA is TGTGCCAGCAGTTCTCAGGGGCTGAGCTATGGCTACACCTTC.

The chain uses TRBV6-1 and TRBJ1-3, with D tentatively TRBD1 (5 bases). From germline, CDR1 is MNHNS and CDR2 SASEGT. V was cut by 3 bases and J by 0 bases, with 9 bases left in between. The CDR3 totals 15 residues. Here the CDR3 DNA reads TGTGCCAGCAGTGAGGGGGTGATCTCTGGAAACACCATATATTTT. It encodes CASSEGVISGNTIYF.

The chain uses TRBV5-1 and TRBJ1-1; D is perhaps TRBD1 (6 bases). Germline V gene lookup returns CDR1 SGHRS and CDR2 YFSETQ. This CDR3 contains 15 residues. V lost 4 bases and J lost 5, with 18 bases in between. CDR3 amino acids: CASSKGGDIRTEAFF. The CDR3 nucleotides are TGCGCCAGCAGCAAGGGAGGGGACATTCGAACTGAAGCTTTCTTT.

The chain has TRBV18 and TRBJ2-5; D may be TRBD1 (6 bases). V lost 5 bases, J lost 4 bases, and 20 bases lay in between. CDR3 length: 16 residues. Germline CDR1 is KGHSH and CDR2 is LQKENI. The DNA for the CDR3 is TGTGCCAGCTCAAAACAGGGCGCGGCTATTCCAGAGACCCAGTACTTC. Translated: CASSKQGAAIPETQYF.

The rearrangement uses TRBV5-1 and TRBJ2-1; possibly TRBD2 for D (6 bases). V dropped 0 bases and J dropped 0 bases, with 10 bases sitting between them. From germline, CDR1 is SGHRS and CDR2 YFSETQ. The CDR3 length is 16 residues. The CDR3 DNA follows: TGCGCCAGCAGCTTGGCGGGACTGAGCTCCTACAATGAGCAGTTCTTC. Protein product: CASSLAGLSSYNEQFF.

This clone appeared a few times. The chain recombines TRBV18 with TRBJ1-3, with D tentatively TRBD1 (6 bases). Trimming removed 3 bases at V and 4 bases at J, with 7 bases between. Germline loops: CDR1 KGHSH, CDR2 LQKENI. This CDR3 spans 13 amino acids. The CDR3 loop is CASSPGQGNTIYF. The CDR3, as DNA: TGTGCCAGCTCACCCGGACAGGGAAACACCATATATTTT.

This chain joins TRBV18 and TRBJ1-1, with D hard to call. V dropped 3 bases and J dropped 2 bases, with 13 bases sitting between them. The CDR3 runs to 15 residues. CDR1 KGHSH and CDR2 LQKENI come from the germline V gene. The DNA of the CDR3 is TGTGCCAGCTCACCGAGACTGGACGGAAACACTGAAGCTTTCTTT. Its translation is CASSPRLDGNTEAFF.

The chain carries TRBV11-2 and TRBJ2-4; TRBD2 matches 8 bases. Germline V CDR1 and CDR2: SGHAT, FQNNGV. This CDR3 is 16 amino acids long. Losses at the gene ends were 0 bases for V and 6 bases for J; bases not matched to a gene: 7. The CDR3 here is CASSLERGATRNIQYF. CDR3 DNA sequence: TGTGCCAGCAGCTTAGAGCGGGGGGCCACCCGAAACATTCAGTACTTC.

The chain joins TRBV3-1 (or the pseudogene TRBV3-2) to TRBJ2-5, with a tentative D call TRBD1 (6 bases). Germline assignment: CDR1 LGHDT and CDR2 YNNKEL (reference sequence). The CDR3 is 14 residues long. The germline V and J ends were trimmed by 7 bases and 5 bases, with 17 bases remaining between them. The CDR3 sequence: CASKRQGWLETQYF. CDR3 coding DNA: TGTGCCAGCAAGAGGCAGGGGTGGTTGGAGACCCAGTACTTC.

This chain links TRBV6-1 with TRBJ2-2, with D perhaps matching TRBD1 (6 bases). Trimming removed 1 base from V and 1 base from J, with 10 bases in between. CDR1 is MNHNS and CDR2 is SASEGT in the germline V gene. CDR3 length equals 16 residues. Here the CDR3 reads CASSEEPGQNTGELFF. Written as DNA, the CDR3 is TGTGCCAGCAGTGAAGAGCCGGGACAGAACACCGGGGAGCTGTTTTTT.

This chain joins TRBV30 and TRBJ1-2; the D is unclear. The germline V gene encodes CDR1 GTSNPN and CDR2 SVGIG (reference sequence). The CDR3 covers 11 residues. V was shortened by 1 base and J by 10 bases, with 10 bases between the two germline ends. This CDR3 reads CAWSAYTTYTF. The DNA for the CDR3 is TGTGCCTGGAGTGCATATACAACCTACACCTTC.

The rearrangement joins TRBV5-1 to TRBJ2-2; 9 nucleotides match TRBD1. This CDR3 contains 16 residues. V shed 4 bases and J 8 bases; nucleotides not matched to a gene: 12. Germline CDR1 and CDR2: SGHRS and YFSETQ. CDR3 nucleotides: TGCGCCAGCAGCCCCCTTGGACAGGGGAGGTCTGGGGAGCTGTTTTTT. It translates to CASSPLGQGRSGELFF.

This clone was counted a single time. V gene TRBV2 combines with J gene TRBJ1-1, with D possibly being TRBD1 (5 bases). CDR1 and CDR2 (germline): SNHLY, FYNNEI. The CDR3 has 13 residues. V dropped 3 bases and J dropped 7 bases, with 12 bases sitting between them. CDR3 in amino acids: CASSERGENEAFF. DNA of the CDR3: TGTGCCAGCAGTGAGAGGGGAGAAAATGAAGCTTTCTTT.

CDR3 amino acids: CASSIDLGTGVRSSGNTIYF. CDR3 DNA: TGTGCCAGTAGTATAGATCTCGGGACAGGGGTACGGAGCTCTGGAAACACCATATATTTT. The V and J genes are TRBV19 and TRBJ1-3; TRBD1 matches at 10 bases. The CDR3 contains 20 residues. V trimming: 0 bases; J trimming: 0 bases; junction bases outside the gene matches: 11. CDR1 is LNHDA and CDR2 is SQIVND in the germline V gene (reference sequence).

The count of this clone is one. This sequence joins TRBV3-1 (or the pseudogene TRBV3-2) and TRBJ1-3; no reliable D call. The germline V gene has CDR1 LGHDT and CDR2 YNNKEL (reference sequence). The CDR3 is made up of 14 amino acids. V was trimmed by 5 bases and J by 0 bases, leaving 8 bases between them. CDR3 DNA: TGTGCCAGCAGCAGAGAGTACTCTGGAAACACCATATATTTT. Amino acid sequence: CASSREYSGNTIYF.

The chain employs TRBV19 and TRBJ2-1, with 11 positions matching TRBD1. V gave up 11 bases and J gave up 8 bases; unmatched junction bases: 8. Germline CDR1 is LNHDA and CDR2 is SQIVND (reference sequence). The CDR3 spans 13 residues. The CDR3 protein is CADCGTGGDEQFF. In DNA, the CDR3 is TGTGCCGATTGCGGGACAGGGGGGGATGAGCAGTTCTTC.

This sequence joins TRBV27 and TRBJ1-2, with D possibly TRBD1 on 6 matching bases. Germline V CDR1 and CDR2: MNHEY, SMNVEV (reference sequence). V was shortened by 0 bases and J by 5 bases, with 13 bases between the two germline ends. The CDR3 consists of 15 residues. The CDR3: CASSLSEQGPYGYTF. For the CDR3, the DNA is TGTGCCAGCAGTTTATCAGAACAGGGCCCATATGGCTACACCTTC.

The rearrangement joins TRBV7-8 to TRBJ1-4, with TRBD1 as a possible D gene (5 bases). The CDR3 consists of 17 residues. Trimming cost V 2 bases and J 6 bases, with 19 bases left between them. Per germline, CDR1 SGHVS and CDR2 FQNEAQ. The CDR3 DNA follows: TGTGCCAGCAGCTTATACCGAGGCGGGATCAGGGATGAAAAACTGTTTTTT. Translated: CASSLYRGGIRDEKLFF.

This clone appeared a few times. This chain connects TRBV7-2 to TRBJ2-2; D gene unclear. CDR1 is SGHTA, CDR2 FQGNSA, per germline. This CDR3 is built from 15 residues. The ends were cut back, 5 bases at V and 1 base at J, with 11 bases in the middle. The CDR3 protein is CASSRIGVNTGELFF. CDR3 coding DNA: TGTGCCAGCAGCCGCATCGGAGTGAACACCGGGGAGCTGTTTTTT. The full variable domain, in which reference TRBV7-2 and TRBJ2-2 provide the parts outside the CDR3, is GAGVSQSPSNKVTEKGKDVELRCDPISGHTALYWYRQSLGQGLEFLIYFQGNSAPDKSGLPSDRFSAERTGGSVSTLTIQRTQQEDSAVYLCASSRIGVNTGELFFGEGSRLTVL.

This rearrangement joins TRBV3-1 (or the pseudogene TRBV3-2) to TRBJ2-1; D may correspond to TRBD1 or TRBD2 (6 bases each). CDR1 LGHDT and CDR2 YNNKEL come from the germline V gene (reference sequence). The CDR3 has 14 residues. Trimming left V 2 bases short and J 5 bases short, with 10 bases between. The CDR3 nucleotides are TGTGCCAGCAGCCAACTGGGGGGCGACAATGAGCAGTTCTTC. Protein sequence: CASSQLGGDNEQFF.